A single sample gave rise to the 20 T cell receptor beta chains below, sequenced in a study of OX40 agonist ivuxolimab in advanced cancers. TCRdb's copy holds only in-frame clones and misses some; the assay was immunoSEQ multiplex PCR. The sample yields under 95,000 clones, roughly 85% seen once. The specimen comprised CD4+ or CD8+ T cells sorted from blood, sampled in a trial of the OX40 agonist ivuxolimab. All receptors derive from an adult with an advanced solid tumor such as melanoma, head and neck, liver or kidney cancer.

The chain employs TRBV12-5 and TRBJ2-5; possibly TRBD1 for D (6 bases). Trimming pared 0 bases from V and 7 bases from J, leaving 21 bases between. The CDR3 totals 17 residues. The germline CDR1 and CDR2 sequences are LGHNT and FRNRAP. The CDR3 is CASGLVLQGGPRGTQYF. CDR3 nucleotides: TGTGCTAGTGGTTTGGTACTTCAAGGGGGACCTCGTGGGACCCAGTACTTC.

The chain uses TRBV5-8 and TRBJ2-7, with 8 bases that match TRBD1. CDR1 and CDR2 (germline): SGHTS, YDEGEE. The CDR3 has 15 amino acids. V lost 5 bases to trimming and J lost 0 bases; unmatched junction nucleotides: 7. The CDR3 DNA is TGTGCCAGCAGTACCCGGACAGGGTACTCCTACGAGCAGTACTTC. This codes for CASSTRTGYSYEQYF.

The chain links TRBV6-5 to TRBJ1-5; D ambiguous. Germline V lookup: CDR1 MNHEY, CDR2 SVGAGI. The CDR3 runs 13 residues. V lost 4 bases and J 3 bases, leaving 7 bases between the germline ends. CDR3 region: CASSFDLNQPQHF. In DNA, the CDR3 is TGTGCCAGCAGTTTCGACCTCAATCAGCCCCAGCATTTT.

The chain is built from TRBV7-9 and TRBJ2-7; D is possibly TRBD1 or TRBD2 (5 bases each). Germline V gene sequence: CDR1 SEHNR, CDR2 FQNEAQ (reference sequence). The CDR3 covers 13 residues. V gave up 3 bases and J gave up 1 base, with 7 bases separating them. DNA of the CDR3: TGTGCCAGCAGCTTTTGGGGGTCCTACGAGCAGTACTTC. This encodes CASSFWGSYEQYF.

This clone was found once. The rearrangement uses TRBV5-1 and TRBJ2-2, with TRBD1 matching 7 bases. The J segment lost 3 bases and the V segment lost 4 bases, leaving 6 bases of the junction unmatched. The germline CDR1 and CDR2 sequences are SGHRS and YFSETQ. The CDR3 runs to 15 residues. CDR3 in DNA: TGCGCCAGCAGCCAATCCGGGACAGACACCGGGGAGCTGTTTTTT. It is translated as CASSQSGTDTGELFF.

This clone was counted between two and nine times. The rearrangement links TRBV25-1 to TRBJ1-2; D unclear. CDR1 MGHDK and CDR2 SYGVNS come from the germline V gene. The CDR3 is made up of 11 amino acids. Trimming removed 4 bases at V and 3 bases at J, with 3 bases between. CDR3 region: CASSAYYGYTF. In nucleotides, the CDR3 is TGTGCCAGCAGTGCTTACTATGGCTACACCTTC.

The V call is TRBV11-2, the J call TRBJ2-3, with D hard to call. The germline V and J ends were trimmed by 6 bases and 4 bases, with 8 bases remaining between them. The CDR3 extends over 12 amino acids. CDR1 and CDR2 (germline): SGHAT, FQNNGV. CDR3 nucleotides: TGTGCCAGCAGTTCTTTTCCAGATACGCAGTATTTT. Protein sequence: CASSSFPDTQYF.

The rearrangement links TRBV18 to TRBJ1-3; 12 bases are a match to TRBD1. Germline V gives CDR1 KGHSH, CDR2 LQKENI. The CDR3 is 22 amino acids. The junction had 21 bases not matched to a gene; V was cut back by 6 bases and J by 0 bases. CDR3 DNA sequence: TGTGCCAGCTCCCCCGGGACAGGGGGCGCCGTATCTTTTAAGGGCTCTGGAAACACCATATATTTT. Its translation is CASSPGTGGAVSFKGSGNTIYF.

This clone was recorded only once. V and J are TRBV19 and TRBJ1-3; D gene ambiguous. Per germline, CDR1 LNHDA and CDR2 SQIVND (reference sequence). The germline V and J ends were trimmed by 3 bases and 4 bases, with 7 bases remaining between them. The CDR3 runs to 13 residues. The CDR3 reads CASSILVGNTIYF. As DNA, the CDR3 is TGTGCCAGTAGTATCCTAGTGGGAAACACCATATATTTT.

Worth noting for this clone: This same CDR3 is encoded by further DNA sequences in the sample. V is TRBV19 and J is TRBJ2-2; D not resolved. CDR1 is LNHDA, CDR2 SQIVND, per germline (reference sequence). The V and J ends lost 3 bases and 2 bases respectively, with 10 bases between them. This CDR3 spans 15 amino acids. In nucleotides, the CDR3 is TGTGCCAGTAGTATGGCGACCACCAACACCGGGGAGCTGTTTTTT. Its protein is CASSMATTNTGELFF.

V gene TRBV27 combines with J gene TRBJ2-5; either TRBD1 or TRBD2 may supply D (7 bases each). The germline V gene has CDR1 MNHEY and CDR2 SMNVEV (reference sequence). V was pared by 5 bases and J by 6 bases, with 16 bases between. The CDR3 sequence is 14 residues long. The CDR3: CASSRGLGGKTQYF. CDR3 bases: TGTGCCAGCAGTCGCGGACTAGGGGGCAAGACCCAGTACTTC.

This chain connects TRBV5-1 to TRBJ2-1; D gene unclear. Looked up from germline, CDR1 is SGHRS and CDR2 is YFSETQ. Trimming took 0 bases from V and 5 from J, leaving 6 bases between them. This CDR3 comprises 13 residues. DNA for the CDR3: TGCGCCAGCAGCTTGGCCCTCAACAATGAGCAGTTCTTC. It specifies CASSLALNNEQFF.

V and J are TRBV18 and TRBJ2-5; weak D call: TRBD2 (6 bases). The CDR3 extends over 13 amino acids. Germline V gene data show CDR1 as KGHSH and CDR2 as LQKENI. V shed 0 bases and J shed 13 bases, with 15 bases lying between them. The CDR3 DNA follows: TGTGCCAGCTCACCACCTAGCGGAGGCGCGCCGTACTTC. The encoded protein is CASSPPSGGAPYF.

This chain uses TRBV6-5 with TRBJ2-1, with D possibly called TRBD1 or TRBD2 (5 bases each). Germline CDR1 MNHEY, CDR2 SVGAGI. Trimming pared 0 bases from V and 7 bases from J, leaving 10 bases between. The CDR3 extends over 14 amino acids. As DNA, the CDR3 is TGTGCCAGCAGTTACTCCGTGGGGGTAAATGAGCAGTTCTTC. Amino acids: CASSYSVGVNEQFF.

In its sample, this clone was seen once. V and J are TRBV12-1 and TRBJ1-5. TRBV12-1 is recorded as a pseudogene. CDR3 length: 14 amino acids. The CDR3 region is CASSFCGGNQPQHF. The CDR3, as DNA: TGTGCCAGCAGCTTTTGCGGGGGCAATCAGCCCCAGCATTTT.

V and J are TRBV6-1 and TRBJ2-5, with no clear D. Germline V lookup: CDR1 MNHNS, CDR2 SASEGT. Trimming cost V 5 bases and J 4 bases, with 17 bases left between them. CDR3 length: 15 amino acids. This CDR3 reads CASSMINSYTETQYF. CDR3 DNA sequence: TGTGCCAGCAGTATGATCAACAGTTACACAGAGACCCAGTACTTC.

The rearrangement joins TRBV7-9 to TRBJ2-5, with TRBD1 identical over 7 bases. This CDR3 is built from 14 residues. Trimming cost V 5 bases and J 5 bases; bases outside gene matches: 8. Germline CDR1 is SEHNR and CDR2 is FQNEAQ (reference sequence). CDR3: CASSPQGKVETQYF. The CDR3 nucleotides read TGTGCCAGCAGCCCACAGGGGAAGGTGGAGACCCAGTACTTC.

V usage is TRBV15 and J usage is TRBJ1-4; D gene uncertain. V lost 1 base, J lost 6 bases, and 6 bases lay in between. The CDR3 is 13 residues long. Germline V gives CDR1 LNHNV, CDR2 YYDKDF (reference sequence). This CDR3 reads CATSRGPYEKLFF. Here the CDR3 DNA reads TGTGCCACCAGCAGAGGCCCCTATGAAAAACTGTTTTTT.

This clone came up a few times. The genes are TRBV5-1 and TRBJ2-7; D could derive from TRBD1 or TRBD2 (6 bases each). Trimming removed 3 bases at V and 3 bases at J, with 13 bases between. The CDR3 has 14 amino acids. The germline CDR1 and CDR2 sequences are SGHRS and YFSETQ. The CDR3 DNA is TGCGCCAGCAGCTCAGGGGACTCCCTCTACGAGCAGTACTTC. Translating gives CASSSGDSLYEQYF.

This clone was counted only a few times. The rearrangement uses TRBV5-1 and TRBJ2-4; no definite D call. CDR3 length: 14 residues. Trimming stripped 0 bases from V and 0 bases from J, with 4 bases between. Germline-derived CDR1 and CDR2 are SGHRS and YFSETQ. The chain's CDR3 is CASSLGVAKNIQYF. In DNA, the CDR3 is TGCGCCAGCAGCTTGGGAGTAGCCAAAAACATTCAGTACTTC.